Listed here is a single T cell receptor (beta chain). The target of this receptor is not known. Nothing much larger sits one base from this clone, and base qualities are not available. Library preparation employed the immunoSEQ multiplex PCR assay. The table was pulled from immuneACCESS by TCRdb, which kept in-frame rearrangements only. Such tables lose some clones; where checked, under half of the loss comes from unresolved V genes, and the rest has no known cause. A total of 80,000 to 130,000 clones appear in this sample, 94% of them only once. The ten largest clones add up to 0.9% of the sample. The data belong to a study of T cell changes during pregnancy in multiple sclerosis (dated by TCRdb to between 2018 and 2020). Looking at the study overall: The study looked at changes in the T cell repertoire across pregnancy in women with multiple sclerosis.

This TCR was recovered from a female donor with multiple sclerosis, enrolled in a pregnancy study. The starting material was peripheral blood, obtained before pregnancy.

The CDR3 amino acid sequence is: CSVQMGDRGEQYF. The nucleotide sequence reads TGCAGCGTTCAGATGGGGGACAGGGGCGAGCAGTACTTC. The chain joins TRBV29-1 to TRBJ2-7; a stretch of 10 junction bases matches TRBD1. Trimming accounts for 5 bases at V and 6 bases at J, while the number of junction bases matched to no gene is 7. CDR1 and CDR2, per the germline V gene, are SQVTM and ANQGSEA. From the cysteine through the phenylalanine, the CDR3 covers 13 amino acids. The read is trimmed to its CDR3 DNA, 39 bases read in frame from base 1.